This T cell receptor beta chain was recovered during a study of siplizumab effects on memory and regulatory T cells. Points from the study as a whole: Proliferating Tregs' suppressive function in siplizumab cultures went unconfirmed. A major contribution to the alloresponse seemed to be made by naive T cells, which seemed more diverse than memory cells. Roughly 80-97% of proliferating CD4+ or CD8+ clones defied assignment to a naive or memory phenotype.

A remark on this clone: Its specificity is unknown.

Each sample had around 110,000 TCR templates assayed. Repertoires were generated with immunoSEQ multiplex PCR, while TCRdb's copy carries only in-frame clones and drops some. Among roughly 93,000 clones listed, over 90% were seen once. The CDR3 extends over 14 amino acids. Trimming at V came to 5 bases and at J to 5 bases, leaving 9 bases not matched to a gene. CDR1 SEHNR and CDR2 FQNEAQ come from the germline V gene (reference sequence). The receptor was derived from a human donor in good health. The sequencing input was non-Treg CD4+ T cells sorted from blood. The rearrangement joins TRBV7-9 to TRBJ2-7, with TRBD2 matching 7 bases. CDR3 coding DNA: TGTGCCAGCAGCACGGGGGGTTTTAGGGACGAGCAGTACTTC. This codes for CASSTGGFRDEQYF. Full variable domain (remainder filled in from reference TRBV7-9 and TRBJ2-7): DTGVSQNPRHKITKRGQNVTFRCDPISEHNRLYWYRQTLGQGPEFLTYFQNEAQLEKSRLLSDRFSAERPKGSFSTLEIQRTEQGDSAMYLCASSTGGFRDEQYFGPGTRLTVT.